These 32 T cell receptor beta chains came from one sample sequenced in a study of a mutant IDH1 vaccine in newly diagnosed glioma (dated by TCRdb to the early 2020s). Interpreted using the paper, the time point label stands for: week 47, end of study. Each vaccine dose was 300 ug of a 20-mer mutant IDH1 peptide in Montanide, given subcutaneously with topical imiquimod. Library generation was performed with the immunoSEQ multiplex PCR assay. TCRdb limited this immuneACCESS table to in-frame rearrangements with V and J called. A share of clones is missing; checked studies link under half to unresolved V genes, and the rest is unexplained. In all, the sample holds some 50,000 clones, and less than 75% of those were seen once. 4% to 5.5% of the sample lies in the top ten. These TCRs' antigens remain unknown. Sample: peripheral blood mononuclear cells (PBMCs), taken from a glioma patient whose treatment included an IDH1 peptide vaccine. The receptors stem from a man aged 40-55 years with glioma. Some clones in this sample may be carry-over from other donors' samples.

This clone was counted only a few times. CDR3 amino acids: CAWSVLSSAFF. As DNA, the CDR3 is TGTGCCTGGAGTGTACTCTCCTCGGCTTTCTTT. The chain links TRBV30 to TRBJ1-1, with D hard to call. CDR3 length: 11 amino acids. In germline, CDR1 is GTSNPN, CDR2 SVGIG (reference sequence). Trimming took 0 bases from V and 11 from J, leaving 10 bases between them.

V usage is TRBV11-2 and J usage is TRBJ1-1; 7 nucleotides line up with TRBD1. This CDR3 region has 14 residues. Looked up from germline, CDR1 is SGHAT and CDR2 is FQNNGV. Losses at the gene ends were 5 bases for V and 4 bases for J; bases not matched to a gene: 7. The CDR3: CASSPQGGSTEAFF. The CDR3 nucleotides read TGTGCCAGCAGCCCCCAGGGGGGAAGCACTGAAGCTTTCTTT.

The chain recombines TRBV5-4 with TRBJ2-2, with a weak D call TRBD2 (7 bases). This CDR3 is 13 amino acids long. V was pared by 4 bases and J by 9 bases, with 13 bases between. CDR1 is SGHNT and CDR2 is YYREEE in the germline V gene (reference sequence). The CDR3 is CASSPLGGRELFF. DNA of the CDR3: TGTGCCAGCAGCCCCCTGGGGGGGCGGGAGCTGTTTTTT. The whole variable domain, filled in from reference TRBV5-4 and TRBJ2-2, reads ETGVTQSPTHLIKTRGQQVTLRCSSQSGHNTVSWYQQALGQGPQFIFQYYREEENGRGNFPPRFSGLQFPNYSSELNVNALELDDSALYLCASSPLGGRELFFGEGSRLTVL.

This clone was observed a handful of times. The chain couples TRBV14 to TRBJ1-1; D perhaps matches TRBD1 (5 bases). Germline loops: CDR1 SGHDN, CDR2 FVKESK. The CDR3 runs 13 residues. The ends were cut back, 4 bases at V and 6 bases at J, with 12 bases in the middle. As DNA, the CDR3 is TGTGCCAGCAGCCCCAGGGAGATGGCTGAAGCTTTCTTT. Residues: CASSPREMAEAFF.

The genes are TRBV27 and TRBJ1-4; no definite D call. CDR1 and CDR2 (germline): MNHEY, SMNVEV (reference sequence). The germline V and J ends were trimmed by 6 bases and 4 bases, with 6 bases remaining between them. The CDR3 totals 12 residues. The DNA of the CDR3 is TGTGCCAGCAGCCGACTTAATGAAAAACTGTTTTTT. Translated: CASSRLNEKLFF.

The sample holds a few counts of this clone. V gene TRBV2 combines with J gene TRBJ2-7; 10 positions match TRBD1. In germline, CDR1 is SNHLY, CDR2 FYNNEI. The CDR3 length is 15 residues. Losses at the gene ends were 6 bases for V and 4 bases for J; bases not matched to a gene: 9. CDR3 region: CASSDPDRGSYEQYF. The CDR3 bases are TGTGCCAGCAGCGATCCGGACAGGGGGTCGTACGAGCAGTACTTC.

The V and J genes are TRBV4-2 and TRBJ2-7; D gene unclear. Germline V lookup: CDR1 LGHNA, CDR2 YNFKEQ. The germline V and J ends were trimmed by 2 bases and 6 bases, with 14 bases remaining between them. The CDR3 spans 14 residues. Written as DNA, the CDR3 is TGTGCCAGCAGCCAAACCCGTACTGGGCCCGAGCAGTACTTC. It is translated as CASSQTRTGPEQYF.

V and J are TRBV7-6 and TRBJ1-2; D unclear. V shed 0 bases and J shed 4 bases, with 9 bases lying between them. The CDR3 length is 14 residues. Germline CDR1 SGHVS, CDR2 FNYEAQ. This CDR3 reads CASSLAPRSYGYTF. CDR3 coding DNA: TGTGCCAGCAGCTTAGCACCGAGGAGCTATGGCTACACCTTC.

This CDR3 reads CASSDGSAGRTYEQYF. CDR3 nucleotide sequence: TGCGCCAGCAGTGATGGAAGTGCGGGGCGAACCTACGAGCAGTACTTC. The genes are TRBV10-1 and TRBJ2-7; D may be TRBD2 (6 bases). The CDR3 runs 16 residues. Germline V gene data show CDR1 as WNHNN and CDR2 as SYGVQD (reference sequence). The V gene lost 3 bases and the J gene lost 2 bases, with 17 bases spanning the gap.

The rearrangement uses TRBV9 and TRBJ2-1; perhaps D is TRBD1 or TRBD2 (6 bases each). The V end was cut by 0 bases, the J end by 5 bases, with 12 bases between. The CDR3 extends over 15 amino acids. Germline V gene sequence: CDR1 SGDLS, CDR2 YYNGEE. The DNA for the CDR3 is TGTGCCAGCAGCGTAGAGGGGGGCGATGACAATGAGCAGTTCTTC. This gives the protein CASSVEGGDDNEQFF.

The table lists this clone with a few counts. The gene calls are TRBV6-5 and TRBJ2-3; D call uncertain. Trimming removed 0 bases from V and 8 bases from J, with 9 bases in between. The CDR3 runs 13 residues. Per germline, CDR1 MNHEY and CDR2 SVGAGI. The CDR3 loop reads CASSYSTRVTQYF. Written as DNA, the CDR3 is TGTGCCAGCAGTTACTCAACTCGGGTTACGCAGTATTTT.

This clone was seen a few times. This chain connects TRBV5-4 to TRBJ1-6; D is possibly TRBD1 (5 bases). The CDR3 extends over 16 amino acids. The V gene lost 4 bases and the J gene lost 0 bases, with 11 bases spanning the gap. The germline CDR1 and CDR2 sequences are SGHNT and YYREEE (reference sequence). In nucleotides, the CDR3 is TGTGCCAGCAGCCGGGACGTAGGCTCCTATAATTCACCCCTCCACTTT. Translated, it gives CASSRDVGSYNSPLHF.

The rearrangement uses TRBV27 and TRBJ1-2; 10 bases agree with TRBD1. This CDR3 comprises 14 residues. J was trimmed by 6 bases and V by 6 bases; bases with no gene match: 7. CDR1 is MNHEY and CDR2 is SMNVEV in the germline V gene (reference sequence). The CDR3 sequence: CASREGTGVNGYTF. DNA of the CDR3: TGTGCCAGCAGGGAAGGGACAGGGGTAAATGGCTACACCTTC.

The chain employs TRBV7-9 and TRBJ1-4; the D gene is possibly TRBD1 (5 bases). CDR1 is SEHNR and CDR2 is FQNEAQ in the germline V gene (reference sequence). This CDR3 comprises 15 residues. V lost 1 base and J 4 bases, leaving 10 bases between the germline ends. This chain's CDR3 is CASSLGGVHNEKLFF. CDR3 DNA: TGTGCCAGCAGCTTAGGAGGGGTTCATAATGAAAAACTGTTTTTT. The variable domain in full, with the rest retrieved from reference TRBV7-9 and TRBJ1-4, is DTGVSQNPRHKITKRGQNVTFRCDPISEHNRLYWYRQTLGQGPEFLTYFQNEAQLEKSRLLSDRFSAERPKGSFSTLEIQRTEQGDSAMYLCASSLGGVHNEKLFFGSGTQLSVL.

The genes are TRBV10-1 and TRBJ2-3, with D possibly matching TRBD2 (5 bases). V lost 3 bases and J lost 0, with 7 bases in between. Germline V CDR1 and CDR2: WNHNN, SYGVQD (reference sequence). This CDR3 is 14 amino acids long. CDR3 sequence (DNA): TGCGCCAGCAGTGATTGGAGGAGCACAGATACGCAGTATTTT. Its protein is CASSDWRSTDTQYF.

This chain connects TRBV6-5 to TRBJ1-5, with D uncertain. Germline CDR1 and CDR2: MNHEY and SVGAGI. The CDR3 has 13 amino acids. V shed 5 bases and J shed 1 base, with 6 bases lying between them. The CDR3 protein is CASSPASNQPQHF. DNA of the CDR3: TGTGCCAGCAGTCCAGCGAGCAATCAGCCCCAGCATTTT.

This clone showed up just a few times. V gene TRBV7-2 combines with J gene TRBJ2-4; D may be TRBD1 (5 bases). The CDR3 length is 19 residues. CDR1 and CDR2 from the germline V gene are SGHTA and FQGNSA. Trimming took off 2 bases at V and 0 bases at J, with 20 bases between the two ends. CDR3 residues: CASSLPLSRDIRAKNIQYF. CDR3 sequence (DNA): TGTGCCAGCAGCTTACCCCTTTCCAGGGATATACGAGCCAAAAACATTCAGTACTTC. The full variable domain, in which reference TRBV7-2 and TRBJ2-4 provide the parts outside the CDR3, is GAGVSQSPSNKVTEKGKDVELRCDPISGHTALYWYRQSLGQGLEFLIYFQGNSAPDKSGLPSDRFSAERTGGSVSTLTIQRTQQEDSAVYLCASSLPLSRDIRAKNIQYFGAGTRLSVL.

CDR3 in DNA: TGCGCCAGCAGCTTGGGTGTGACCGATAATTCACCCCTCCACTTT. Translating gives CASSLGVTDNSPLHF. J is TRBJ1-6 and V is TRBV5-1, with unresolved D. Germline CDR1 is SGHRS and CDR2 is YFSETQ. The CDR3 loop spans 15 amino acids. V was trimmed by 0 bases and J by 5 bases, leaving 9 bases between them.

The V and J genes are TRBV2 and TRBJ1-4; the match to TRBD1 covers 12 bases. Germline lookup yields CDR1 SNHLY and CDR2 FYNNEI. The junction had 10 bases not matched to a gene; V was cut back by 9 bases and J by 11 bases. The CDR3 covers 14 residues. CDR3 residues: CASTPGQGAMKLFF. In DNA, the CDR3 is TGTGCCAGTACCCCGGGACAGGGGGCGATGAAACTGTTTTTT.

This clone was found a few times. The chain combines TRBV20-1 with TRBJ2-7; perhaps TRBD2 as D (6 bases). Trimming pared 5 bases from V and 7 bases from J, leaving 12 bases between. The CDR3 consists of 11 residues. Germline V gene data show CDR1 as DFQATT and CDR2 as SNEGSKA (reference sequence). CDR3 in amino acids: CSAYLSGEQYF. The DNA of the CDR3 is TGCAGTGCTTACTTAAGCGGGGAGCAGTACTTC.

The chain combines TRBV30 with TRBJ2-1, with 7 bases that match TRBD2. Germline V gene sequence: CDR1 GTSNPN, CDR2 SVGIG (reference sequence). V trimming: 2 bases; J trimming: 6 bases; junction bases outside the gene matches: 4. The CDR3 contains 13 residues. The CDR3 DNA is TGTGCCTGGAGTAGGCGGGGGATCAATGAGCAGTTCTTC. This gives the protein CAWSRRGINEQFF.

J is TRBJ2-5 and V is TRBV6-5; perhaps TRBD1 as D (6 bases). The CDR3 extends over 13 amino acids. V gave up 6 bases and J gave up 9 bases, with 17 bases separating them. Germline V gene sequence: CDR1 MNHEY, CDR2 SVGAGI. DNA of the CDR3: TGTGCCAGCAGGAGAACCCTAGGACAGTCCCAGTACTTC. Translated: CASRRTLGQSQYF.

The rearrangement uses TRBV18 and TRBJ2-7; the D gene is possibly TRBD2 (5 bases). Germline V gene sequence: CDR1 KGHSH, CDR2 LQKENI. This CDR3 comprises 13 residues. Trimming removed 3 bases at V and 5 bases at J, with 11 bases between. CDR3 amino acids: CASSPPGVHEQYF. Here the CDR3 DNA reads TGTGCCAGCTCACCCCCCGGGGTTCACGAGCAGTACTTC.

CDR3 amino acids: CASSLSGTQYF. The CDR3 region has the DNA TGTGCCAGCAGCTTGAGTGGGACCCAGTACTTC. This chain connects TRBV11-2 to TRBJ2-5; D not certain. Trimming left V 3 bases short and J 7 bases short, with 6 bases between. CDR3 length: 11 amino acids. CDR1 and CDR2 (germline): SGHAT, FQNNGV. Filled out from reference TRBV11-2 and TRBJ2-5, the complete variable domain reads EAGVAQSPRYKIIEKRQSVAFWCNPISGHATLYWYQQILGQGPKLLIQFQNNGVVDDSQLPKDRFSAERLKGVDSTLKIQPAKLEDSAVYLCASSLSGTQYFGPGTRLLVL.

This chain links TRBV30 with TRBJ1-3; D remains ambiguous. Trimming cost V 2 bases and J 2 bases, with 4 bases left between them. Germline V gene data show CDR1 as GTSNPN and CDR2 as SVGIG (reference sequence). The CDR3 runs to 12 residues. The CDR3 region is CAWSPAGNTIYF. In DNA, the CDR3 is TGTGCCTGGAGTCCAGCTGGAAACACCATATATTTT.

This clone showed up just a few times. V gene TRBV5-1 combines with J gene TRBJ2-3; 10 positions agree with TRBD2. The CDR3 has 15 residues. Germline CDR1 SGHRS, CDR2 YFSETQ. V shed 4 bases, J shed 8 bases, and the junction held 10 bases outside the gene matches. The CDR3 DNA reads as TGCGCCAGCAGCCTTGGACTAGCGGCCGGTGGTACGCAGTATTTT. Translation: CASSLGLAAGGTQYF.

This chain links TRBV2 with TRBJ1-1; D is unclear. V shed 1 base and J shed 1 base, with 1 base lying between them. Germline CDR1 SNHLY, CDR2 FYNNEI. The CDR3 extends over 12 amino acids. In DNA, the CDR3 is TGTGCCAGCAGTGAAGAGAACACTGAAGCTTTCTTT. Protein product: CASSEENTEAFF.

The chain's CDR3 is CASSLEGTYEQYF. CDR3 nucleotides: TGCGCCAGCAGCTTGGAGGGTACCTACGAGCAGTACTTC. The V gene is TRBV5-1, the J gene TRBJ2-7; D ambiguous. V lost 0 bases, J lost 2 bases, and 6 bases lay in between. The germline gives CDR1 SGHRS, CDR2 YFSETQ. The length of the CDR3 is 13 residues.

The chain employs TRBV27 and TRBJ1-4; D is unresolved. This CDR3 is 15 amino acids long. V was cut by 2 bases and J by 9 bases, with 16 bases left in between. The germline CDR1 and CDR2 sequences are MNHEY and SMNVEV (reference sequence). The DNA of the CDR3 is TGTGCCAGCAGTTTAGAGGGATTCGGGCAGAAAAAACTGTTTTTT. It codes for CASSLEGFGQKKLFF.

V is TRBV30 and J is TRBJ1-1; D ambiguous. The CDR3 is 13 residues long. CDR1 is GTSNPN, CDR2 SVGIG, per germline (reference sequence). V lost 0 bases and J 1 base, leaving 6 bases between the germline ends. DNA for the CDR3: TGTGCCTGGAGTGTTCAATGGAACACTGAAGCTTTCTTT. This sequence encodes CAWSVQWNTEAFF.

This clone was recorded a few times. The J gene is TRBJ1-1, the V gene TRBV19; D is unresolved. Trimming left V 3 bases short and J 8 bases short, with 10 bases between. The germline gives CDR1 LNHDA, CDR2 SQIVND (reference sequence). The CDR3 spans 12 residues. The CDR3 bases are TGTGCCAGTAGTATGGCTACGGCCGAAGCTTTCTTT. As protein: CASSMATAEAFF.

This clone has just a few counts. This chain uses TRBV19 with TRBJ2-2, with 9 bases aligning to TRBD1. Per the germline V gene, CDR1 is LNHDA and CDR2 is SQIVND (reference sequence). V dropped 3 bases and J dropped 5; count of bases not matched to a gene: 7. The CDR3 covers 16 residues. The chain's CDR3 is CASSIKGQGGTGELFF. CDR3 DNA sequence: TGTGCCAGTAGTATCAAGGGACAGGGAGGGACCGGGGAGCTGTTTTTT. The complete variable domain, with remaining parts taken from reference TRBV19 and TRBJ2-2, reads DGGITQSPKYLFRKEGQNVTLSCEQNLNHDAMYWYRQDPGQGLRLIYYSQIVNDFQKGDIAEGYSVSREKKESFPLTVTSAQKNPTAFYLCASSIKGQGGTGELFFGEGSRLTVL.